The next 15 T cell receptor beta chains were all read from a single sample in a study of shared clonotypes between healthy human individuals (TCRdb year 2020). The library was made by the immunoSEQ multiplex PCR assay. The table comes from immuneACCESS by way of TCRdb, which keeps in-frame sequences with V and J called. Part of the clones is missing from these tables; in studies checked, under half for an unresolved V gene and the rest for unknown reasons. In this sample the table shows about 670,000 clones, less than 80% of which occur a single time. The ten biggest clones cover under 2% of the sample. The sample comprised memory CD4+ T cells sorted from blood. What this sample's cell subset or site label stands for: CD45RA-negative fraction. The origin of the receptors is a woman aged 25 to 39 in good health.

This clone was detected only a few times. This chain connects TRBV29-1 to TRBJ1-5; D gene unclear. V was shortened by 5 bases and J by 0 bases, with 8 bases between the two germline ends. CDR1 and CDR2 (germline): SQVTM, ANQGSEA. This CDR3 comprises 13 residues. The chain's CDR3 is CSVLVVSNQPQHF. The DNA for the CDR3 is TGCAGCGTTTTGGTCGTTAGCAATCAGCCCCAGCATTTT.

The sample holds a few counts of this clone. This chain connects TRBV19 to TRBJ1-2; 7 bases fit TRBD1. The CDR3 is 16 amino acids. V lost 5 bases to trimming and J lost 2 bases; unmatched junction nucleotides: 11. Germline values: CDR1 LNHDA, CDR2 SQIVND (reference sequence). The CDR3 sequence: CASSPRTGALNYGYTF. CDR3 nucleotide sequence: TGTGCCAGTAGTCCTCGGACAGGCGCCCTGAACTATGGCTACACCTTC.

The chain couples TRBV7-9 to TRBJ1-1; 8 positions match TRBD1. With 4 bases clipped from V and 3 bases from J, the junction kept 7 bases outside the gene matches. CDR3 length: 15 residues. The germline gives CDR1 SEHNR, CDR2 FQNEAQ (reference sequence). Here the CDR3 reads CASSSRTGSYTEAFF. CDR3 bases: TGTGCCAGCAGCTCCCGGACAGGGTCGTACACTGAAGCTTTCTTT.

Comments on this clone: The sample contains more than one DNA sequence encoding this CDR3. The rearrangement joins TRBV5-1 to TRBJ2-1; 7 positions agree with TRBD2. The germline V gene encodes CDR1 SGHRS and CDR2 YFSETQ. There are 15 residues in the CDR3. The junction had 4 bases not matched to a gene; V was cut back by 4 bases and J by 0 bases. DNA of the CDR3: TGCGCCAGCAGCGCATCTAGCGGCTCCTACAATGAGCAGTTCTTC. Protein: CASSASSGSYNEQFF. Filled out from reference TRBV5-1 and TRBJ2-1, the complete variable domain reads KAGVTQTPRYLIKTRGQQVTLSCSPISGHRSVSWYQQTPGQGLQFLFEYFSETQRNKGNFPGRFSGRQFSNSRSEMNVSTLELGDSALYLCASSASSGSYNEQFFGPGTRLTVL.

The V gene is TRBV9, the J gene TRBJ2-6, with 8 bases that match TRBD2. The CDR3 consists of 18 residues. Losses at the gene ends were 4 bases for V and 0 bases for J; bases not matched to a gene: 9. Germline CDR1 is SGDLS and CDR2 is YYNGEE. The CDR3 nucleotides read TGTGCCAGCAGCCCCAGGGAAGCGGGGGTCTCTGGGGCCAACGTCCTGACTTTC. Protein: CASSPREAGVSGANVLTF.

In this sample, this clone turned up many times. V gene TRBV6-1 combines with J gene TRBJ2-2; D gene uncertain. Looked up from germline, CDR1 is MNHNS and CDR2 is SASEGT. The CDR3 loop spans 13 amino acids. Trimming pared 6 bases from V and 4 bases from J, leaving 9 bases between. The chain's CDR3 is CASRVTSTGELFF. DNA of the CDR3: TGTGCCAGCAGAGTGACGTCCACCGGGGAGCTGTTTTTT.

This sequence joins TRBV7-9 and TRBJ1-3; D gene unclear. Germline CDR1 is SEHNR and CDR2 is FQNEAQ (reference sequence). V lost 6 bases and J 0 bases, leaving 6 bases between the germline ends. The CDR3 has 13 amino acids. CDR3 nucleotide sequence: TGTGCCAGCAGACCGAGCTCTGGAAACACCATATATTTT. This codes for CASRPSSGNTIYF.

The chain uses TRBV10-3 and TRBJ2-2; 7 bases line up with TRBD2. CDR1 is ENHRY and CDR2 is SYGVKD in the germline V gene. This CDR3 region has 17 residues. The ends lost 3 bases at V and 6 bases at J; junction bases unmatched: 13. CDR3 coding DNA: TGTGCCATCAGTGATAGGTCTGGCGGGAGCCCTTCCGGGGAGCTGTTTTTT. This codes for CAISDRSGGSPSGELFF.

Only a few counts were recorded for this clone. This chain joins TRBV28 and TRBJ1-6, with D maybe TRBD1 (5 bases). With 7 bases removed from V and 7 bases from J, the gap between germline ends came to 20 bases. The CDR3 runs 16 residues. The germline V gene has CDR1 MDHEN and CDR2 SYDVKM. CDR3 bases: TGTGCCAGCAACTCCCCCTCAGGGTCACCAAATTCACCCCTCCACTTT. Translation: CASNSPSGSPNSPLHF. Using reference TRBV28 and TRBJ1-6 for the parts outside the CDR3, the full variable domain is DVKVTQSSRYLVKRTGEKVFLECVQDMDHENMFWYRQDPGLGLRLIYFSYDVKMKEKGDIPEGYSVSREKKERFSLILESASTNQTSMYLCASNSPSGSPNSPLHFGNGTRLTVT.

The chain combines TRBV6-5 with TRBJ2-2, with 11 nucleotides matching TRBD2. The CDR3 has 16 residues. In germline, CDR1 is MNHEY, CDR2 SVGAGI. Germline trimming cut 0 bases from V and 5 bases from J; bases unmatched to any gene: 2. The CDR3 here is CASSYSLAGETGELFF. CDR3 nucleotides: TGTGCCAGCAGTTACTCACTAGCGGGAGAAACCGGGGAGCTGTTTTTT.

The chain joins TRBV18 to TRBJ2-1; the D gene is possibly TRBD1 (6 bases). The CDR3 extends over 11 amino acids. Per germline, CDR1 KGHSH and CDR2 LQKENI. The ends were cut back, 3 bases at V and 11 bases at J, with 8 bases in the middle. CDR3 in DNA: TGTGCCAGCTCACCGGGACACAAGCAGTTCTTC. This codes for CASSPGHKQFF.

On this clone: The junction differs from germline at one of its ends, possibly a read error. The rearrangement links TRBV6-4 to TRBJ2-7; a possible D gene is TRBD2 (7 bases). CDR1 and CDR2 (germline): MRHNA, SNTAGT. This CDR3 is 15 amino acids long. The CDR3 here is CASSYSGGGSYEQYF. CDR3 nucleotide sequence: TGTGCCAGCAGTTACTCGGGGGGCGGTTCTTACGAGCAGTACTTC.

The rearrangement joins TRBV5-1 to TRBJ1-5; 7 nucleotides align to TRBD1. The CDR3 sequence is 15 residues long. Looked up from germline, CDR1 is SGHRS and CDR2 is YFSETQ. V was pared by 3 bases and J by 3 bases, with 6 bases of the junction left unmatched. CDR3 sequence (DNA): TGCGCCAGCAGCTCGACAGGGATACCCAATCAGCCCCAGCATTTT. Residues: CASSSTGIPNQPQHF.

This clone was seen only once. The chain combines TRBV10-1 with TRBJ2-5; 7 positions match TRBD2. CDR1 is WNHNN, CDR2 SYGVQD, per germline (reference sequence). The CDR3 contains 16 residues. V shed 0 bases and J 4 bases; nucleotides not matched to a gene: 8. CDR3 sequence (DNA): TGCGCCAGCAGTGAGTCAGGATCGACTAGCTTAGAGACCCAGTACTTC. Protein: CASSESGSTSLETQYF.

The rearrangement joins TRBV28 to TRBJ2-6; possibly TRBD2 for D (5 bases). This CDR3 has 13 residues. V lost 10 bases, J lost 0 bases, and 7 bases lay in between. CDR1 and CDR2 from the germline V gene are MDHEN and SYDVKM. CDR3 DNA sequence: TGTGCCACCCGGGACTCTGGGGCCAACGTCCTGACTTTC. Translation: CATRDSGANVLTF.